What follows describes a single T cell receptor (beta chain). Its antigen is as yet unknown. One entry per CDR3 protein results from TCRdb running MiXCR on the PCR reads. The top ten clones hold 53% of a sample with about 15,000 distinct CDR3 sequences, roughly 66% of them seen once. The sample is drawn from a study of esophageal squamous cell carcinoma under preoperative chemotherapy. Whole-study context: Samples included peripheral blood T cells as well as tumor-infiltrating lymphocytes. Study results and limitations: Peripheral T cells migrating into the tumor appeared to partly supply post-treatment tumor-infiltrating lymphocytes. Abundant clones tended to shrink rather than expand after paclitaxel-nedaplatin.

The CDR3 has 16 amino acids. CDR1 is MNHEY, CDR2 SVGEGT, per germline. Trimming removed 6 bases from V and 7 bases from J, with 22 bases in between. Specified time point: before preoperative PTX-NDP chemotherapy. Patients received paclitaxel-nedaplatin as preoperative chemotherapy before surgery. The sequence derives from a human donor with esophageal squamous cell carcinoma. The donor label of this sample is uncertain. The specimen was obtained from a patient given preoperative chemotherapy. The J gene is TRBJ1-5, the V gene TRBV6-2 or TRBV6-3; D is unclear. CDR3 residues: CASRDATRARGQPQHF. The CDR3 DNA follows: TGTGCCAGCAGGGACGCTACTCGGGCCCGCGGGCAGCCCCAGCATTTT.